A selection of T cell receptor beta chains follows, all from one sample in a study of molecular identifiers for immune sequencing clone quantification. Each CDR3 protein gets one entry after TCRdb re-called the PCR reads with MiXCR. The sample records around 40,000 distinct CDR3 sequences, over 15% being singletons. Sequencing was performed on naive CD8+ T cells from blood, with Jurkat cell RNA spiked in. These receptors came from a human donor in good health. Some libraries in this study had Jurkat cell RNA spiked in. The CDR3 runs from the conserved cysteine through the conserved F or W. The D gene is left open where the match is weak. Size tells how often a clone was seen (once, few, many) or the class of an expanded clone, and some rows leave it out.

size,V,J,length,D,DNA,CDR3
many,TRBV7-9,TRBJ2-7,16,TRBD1,TGTGCCAGCAGCTCCCCGGGACAGGGGGCCGCCTACGAGCAGTACTTC,CASSSPGQGAAYEQYF
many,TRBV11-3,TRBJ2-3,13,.,TGTGCCAGCAGTGACAGGAGCACAGATACGCAGTATTTT,CASSDRSTDTQYF
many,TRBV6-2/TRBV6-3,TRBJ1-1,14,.,TGTGCCAGCAGTTACTCACGGGGTGACACTGAAGCTTTCTTT,CASSYSRGDTEAFF
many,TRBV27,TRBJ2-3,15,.,TGTGCCAGCAGTTCCCTCTTAGGCTCCACAGATACGCAGTATTTT,CASSSLLGSTDTQYF
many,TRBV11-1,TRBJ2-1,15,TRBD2,TGTGCCAGCAGCTTAGTTGCGGGAGGTATGGATGAGCAGTTCTTC,CASSLVAGGMDEQFF
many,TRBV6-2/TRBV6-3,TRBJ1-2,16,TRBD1,TGTGCCAGCAGCCGCTCACCCGGGACAGGGGGTATCGGCTACACCTTC,CASSRSPGTGGIGYTF
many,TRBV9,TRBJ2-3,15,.,TGTGCCAGCAGCGCCGGGACACTAGTCACAGATACGCAGTATTTT,CASSAGTLVTDTQYF
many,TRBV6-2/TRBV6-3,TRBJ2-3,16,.,TGTGCCAGCAGTTACGCTGGGGGGCTCTCCACAGATACGCAGTATTTT,CASSYAGGLSTDTQYF
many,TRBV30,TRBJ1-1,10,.,TGTGCCTGGAGCGGGCACGGAGCTTTCTTT,CAWSGHGAFF
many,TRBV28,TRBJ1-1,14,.,TGTGCCAGCAGTCACGGACGGACGAACACTGAAGCTTTCTTT,CASSHGRTNTEAFF
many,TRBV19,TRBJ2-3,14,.,TGTGCCAGTAGTGTGAAAGAGCTTACAGATACGCAGTATTTT,CASSVKELTDTQYF
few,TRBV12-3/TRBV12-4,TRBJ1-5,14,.,TGTGCCAGCGGTTTTGGGGGCCCCCATCAGCCCCAGCATTTT,CASGFGGPHQPQHF
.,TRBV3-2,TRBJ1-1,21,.,TGTGCCAGCAGCCAAGATAGGGGAGTAGTCGAGGCAGGGCTCGTGAACACTGAAGCTTTCTTT,CASSQDRGVVEAGLVNTEAFF
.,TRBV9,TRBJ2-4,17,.,TGTGCCAGCAGCCCCCGCTTGGGGGTCGCAGCAGATGACATTCAGTACTTC,CASSPRLGVAADDIQYF
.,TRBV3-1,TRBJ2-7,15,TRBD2,TGTGCCAGCAGCCCTGGACTAGCGGGATCCTACGAGCAGTACTTC,CASSPGLAGSYEQYF
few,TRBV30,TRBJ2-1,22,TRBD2,TGTGCCTGGAACACGCTGGGGGGGACTAGCGGGAGGGCCCTACCTATGGACAATGAGCAGTTCTTC,CAWNTLGGTSGRALPMDNEQFF